The 2 T cell receptor beta chains listed next were all sequenced from one sample in a study of Tregs in tolerant kidney transplant recipients. The method was immunoSEQ multiplex PCR; TCRdb's version includes in-frame clones alone and lacks a portion of them. Its listing shows about 30,000 clones. The material was CD8+ T cells from blood, obtained before the transplant. Source of these receptors: a human donor who received a combined kidney and bone marrow transplant.

Comments on this clone: The CDR3 end lies 3 residues beyond the end of the read and is filled in from the germline J gene. V usage is TRBV19 and J usage is TRBJ1-2, with D perhaps matching TRBD1 (6 bases). The CDR3 sequence is 16 residues long. The V end was cut by 4 bases, the J end by 2 bases, with 17 bases between. Germline assignment: CDR1 LNHDA and CDR2 SQIVND (reference sequence). The sequenced part of the CDR3 DNA is TGTGCCAGTAGTACCGCTTTGGACAGATTCAACTATGGC. It codes for CASSTALDRFNYG. The whole CDR3 protein is CASSTALDRFNYGYTF.

Notes on this clone: Sequencing ends 3 residues short of the CDR3 end; the germline J gene provides the rest. This chain connects TRBV5-5 to TRBJ2-6; D is unclear. Trimming stripped 2 bases from V and 4 bases from J, with 4 bases between. This CDR3 is built from 13 residues. Per the germline V gene, CDR1 is SGHKS and CDR2 is YYEKEE (reference sequence). Incomplete CDR3 DNA: TGTGCCAGCAGCTTTCGGGGGGCCAACGTC. It encodes CASSFRGANV. The entire CDR3 sequence reads CASSFRGANVLTF. The entire variable domain, with the rest obtained from reference TRBV5-5 and TRBJ2-6, is as follows: DAGVTQSPTHLIKTRGQQVTLRCSPISGHKSVSWYQQVLGQGPQFIFQYYEKEERGRGNFPDRFSARQFPNYSSELNVNALLLGDSALYLCASSFRGANVLTFGAGSRLTVL.